This paragraph reports one T cell receptor beta chain. The sample is drawn from a study of blood T cell repertoires in COVID-19. In the study overall: Some COVID-19 samples were acute and others convalescent; all came from the United States, Italy and Spain. Sources were T cells, B-cell-depleted T cells, or PBMCs; the material itself was cDNA or gDNA.

Original handling: Using reference gene primer amplification, nucleated cell counts were estimated. Some clones are missing from TCRdb's copy, which holds only in-frame ones; the method was immunoSEQ multiplex PCR. That table supplies the V and J calls and clone size; D and trimming were determined from the DNA. This table has over 90,000 clones, around 90% appearing once. This CDR3 is 15 amino acids long. Germline V CDR1 and CDR2: LNHDA, SQIVND (reference sequence). Losses at the gene ends were 6 bases for V and 0 bases for J; bases not matched to a gene: 5. The source material was peripheral blood. V gene TRBV19 combines with J gene TRBJ1-5; TRBD1 agrees at 7 bases. The source is a man aged 50-60 years in a cohort sampled during active COVID-19. In DNA form, the CDR3 reads TGTGCCAGTAGACGGGACAGAACTAGCAATCAGCCCCAGCATTTT. Translation: CASRRDRTSNQPQHF.